These 16 T cell receptor beta chains were sequenced from one sample in a study of neurological immune-mediated disorders (dated by TCRdb to the late 2010s). Libraries were prepared through 5' RACE. The instrument was an Illumina HiSeq 2500. Using fastp trimming at Q25 and MiXCR clonotype assembly, TCRdb reanalyzed the public sequencing data and kept in-frame beta chains. Rows with one shared CDR3 protein collapse into an entry with the most common genes and DNA. In all, the sample holds tens of thousands of distinct CDR3 sequences, and approximately 10% of those were seen once. Approximately 1.8% of the sample belongs to the ten largest clones. The material sequenced was PBMCs. The source of these receptors is a man in his sixties in good health.

This clonotype was seen once. Just one base apart from a much larger clone, this may be a read error. The chain links TRBV3-1 to TRBJ1-2; D is uncertain. The germline V and J ends were trimmed by 1 base and 9 bases, with 9 bases remaining between them. The CDR3 consists of 12 residues. Looked up from germline, CDR1 is LGHDT and CDR2 is YNNKEL (reference sequence). This chain's CDR3 is CASSQVGSCYTF. DNA for the CDR3: TGTGCCAGCAGCCAAGTAGGGTCTTGCTACACCTTC. Complete variable domain (other parts from reference TRBV3-1 and TRBJ1-2): DTAVSQTPKYLVTQMGNDKSIKCEQNLGHDTMYWYKQDSKKFLKIMFSYNNKELIINETVPNRFSPKSPDKAHLNLHINSLELGDSAVYFCASSQVGSCYTFGSGTRLTVV.

This clonotype was recorded at least ten times. The chain joins TRBV27 to TRBJ2-3, with D perhaps matching TRBD2 (5 bases). The CDR3 has 14 amino acids. The V gene lost 9 bases and the J gene lost 2 bases, with 15 bases spanning the gap. Germline V gene lookup returns CDR1 MNHEY and CDR2 SMNVEV (reference sequence). In DNA, the CDR3 is TGTGCCAGTAGGGAGCACCTGAACACAGATACGCAGTATTTT. It encodes CASREHLNTDTQYF.

The chain uses TRBV5-5 and TRBJ1-5; 8 bases match TRBD1. V gave up 5 bases and J gave up 0 bases; unmatched junction bases: 13. Per the germline V gene, CDR1 is SGHKS and CDR2 is YYEKEE (reference sequence). The CDR3 consists of 18 residues. CDR3 in DNA: TGTGCCAGCAGGCCGGGATGGACAGGGCGGGATAGCAATCAGCCCCAGCATTTT. Translating gives CASRPGWTGRDSNQPQHF.

This clonotype has at least ten counts. The CDR3 DNA follows: TGCAGCGGGTCTCTGGGGGGGATCGGCAATGAGCAGTTCTTC. It specifies CSGSLGGIGNEQFF. This sequence joins TRBV29-1 and TRBJ2-1, with 7 bases lining up with TRBD2. This CDR3 has 14 residues. CDR1 is SQVTM, CDR2 ANQGSEA, per germline. V was clipped by 7 bases and J by 6 bases; unmatched bases: 12.

At least ten counts were recorded for this clonotype. The V gene is TRBV29-1, the J gene TRBJ2-3, with a tentative D call TRBD2 (6 bases). Germline assignment: CDR1 SQVTM and CDR2 ANQGSEA. The CDR3 is 17 amino acids. The ends were cut back, 7 bases at V and 0 bases at J, with 23 bases in the middle. CDR3 nucleotides: TGCAGCGCGGCCGGACTCCTGGACTACACTAGCACAGATACGCAGTATTTT. Its translation is CSAAGLLDYTSTDTQYF.

This clonotype was observed at least ten times. The chain uses TRBV20-1 and TRBJ2-2; 12 bases match TRBD2. This CDR3 region has 14 residues. Germline V gene lookup returns CDR1 DFQATT and CDR2 SNEGSKA (reference sequence). Trimming at V came to 6 bases and at J to 4 bases, leaving 3 bases not matched to a gene. CDR3 sequence: CSAPLAGGTGELFF. CDR3 DNA: TGCAGTGCCCCACTAGCGGGGGGCACCGGGGAGCTGTTTTTT.

Many counts were recorded for this clonotype. The chain joins TRBV6-2 or TRBV6-3 to TRBJ2-7; 8 nucleotides match TRBD2. J was trimmed by 7 bases and V by 3 bases; bases with no gene match: 11. Germline CDR1 and CDR2: MNHEY and SVGEGT. The CDR3 covers 15 residues. In DNA, the CDR3 is TGTGCCAGCAGTTATACCGGGGGGGCCTTAGGGGAGCAGTACTTC. Translated, it gives CASSYTGGALGEQYF.

There are many counts of this clonotype. The CDR3 sequence is CASSLTGVNTEAFF. The CDR3 DNA reads TGTGCCAGCAGTTTAACAGGGGTGAACACTGAAGCTTTCTTT. The chain links TRBV12-3 or TRBV12-4 to TRBJ1-1; 7 bases are a match to TRBD1. The CDR3 has 14 residues. With 2 bases clipped from V and 0 bases from J, the junction kept 0 bases outside the gene matches.

This chain connects TRBV20-1 to TRBJ2-7; maybe TRBD2 (6 bases). Trimming took off 3 bases at V and 6 bases at J, with 15 bases between the two ends. The CDR3 length is 13 residues. Germline V gene lookup returns CDR1 DFQATT and CDR2 SNEGSKA (reference sequence). The CDR3 sequence is CSASPRVGSEQYF. The CDR3 bases are TGCAGTGCTAGTCCTCGCGTCGGGAGCGAGCAGTACTTC.

This clonotype was detected many times. The gene calls are TRBV6-2 or TRBV6-3 and TRBJ2-1; 7 nucleotides line up with TRBD2. The CDR3 sequence is 19 residues long. V lost 4 bases and J lost 0; bases outside the gene matches: 15. Germline V gene sequence: CDR1 MNHEY, CDR2 SVGEGT. The CDR3 DNA is TGTGCCAGCAGTTTCGACCGATTAAGCGGGGCCAGCTCCTACAATGAGCAGTTCTTC. Translating gives CASSFDRLSGASSYNEQFF.

A note on this clonotype: An end of the junction differs from the germline gene, which may be a read error. The chain recombines TRBV20-1 with TRBJ2-3; D is ambiguous. This CDR3 has 14 residues. Per germline, CDR1 DFQATT and CDR2 SNEGSKA (reference sequence). CDR3 loop: CSARVGLSTHTQYF. In DNA form, the CDR3 reads TGCAGTGCTAGAGTCGGTCTCTCCACACATACGCAGTATTTT.

In its sample, this clonotype was seen many times. The chain joins TRBV20-1 to TRBJ2-3, with 10 bases fitting TRBD2. This CDR3 has 16 amino acids. Germline loops: CDR1 DFQATT, CDR2 SNEGSKA (reference sequence). With 3 bases clipped from V and 0 bases from J, the junction kept 6 bases outside the gene matches. The CDR3 DNA sequence: TGCAGTGCTAGGCGATCAGCGGGGGGGAGCACAGATACGCAGTATTTT. This translates into CSARRSAGGSTDTQYF.

This clonotype was seen at least ten times. The chain joins TRBV20-1 to TRBJ1-4; D is ambiguous. The germline CDR1 and CDR2 sequences are DFQATT and SNEGSKA (reference sequence). V was pared by 5 bases and J by 8 bases, with 12 bases between. The CDR3 extends over 12 amino acids. The DNA of the CDR3 is TGCAGTGCTTCTATGGGAGAGGAAAAACTGTTTTTT. This sequence encodes CSASMGEEKLFF.

This clonotype was detected many times. The chain uses TRBV4-3 and TRBJ1-2; D unclear. The CDR3 is made up of 13 amino acids. Deletions cut 1 base from V and 8 bases from J, with 11 bases between. Per germline, CDR1 LGHNA and CDR2 YSLEER. This chain's CDR3 is CASSQVYLGGYTF. The CDR3 nucleotides read TGCGCCAGCAGCCAAGTCTATCTGGGGGGCTACACCTTC.

This clonotype has ten or more counts. CDR3 region: CASSASDFEAFF. The CDR3 DNA reads as TGTGCCAGCAGCGCATCGGACTTTGAAGCTTTCTTT. This chain uses TRBV14 with TRBJ1-1; D is uncertain. Germline lookup yields CDR1 SGHDN and CDR2 FVKESK. The germline V and J ends were trimmed by 5 bases and 7 bases, with 11 bases remaining between them. CDR3 size: 12 residues. Combining the CDR3 with reference TRBV14 and TRBJ1-1 gives the whole variable domain EAGVTQFPSHSVIEKGQTVTLRCDPISGHDNLYWYRRVMGKEIKFLLHFVKESKQDESGMPNNRFLAERTGGTYSTLKVQPAELEDSGVYFCASSASDFEAFFGQGTRLTVV.

Written as DNA, the CDR3 is TGTGCCAGCAGGGGCGGACAGGGAGGCGCAGAGACCCAGTACTTC. It encodes CASRGGQGGAETQYF. The genes are TRBV7-9 and TRBJ2-5; 8 bases align to TRBD1. Germline V gene lookup returns CDR1 SEHNR and CDR2 FQNEAQ (reference sequence). The CDR3 has 15 residues. J lost 4 bases, V lost 6 bases, and 10 bases had no gene match.